A selection of T cell receptor beta chains follows, all from one sample in a study of human T cells and chemical hapten exposure. TCRdb used MiXCR to reprocess the RACE reads, holding one entry per CDR3 protein. The sample lists over 85,000 distinct CDR3 sequences, roughly 8% occurring once. The sample taken for sequencing was whole blood. The receptors come from a female donor in good health. Some clones in this sample may be carry-over from other donors' samples. Both conserved end residues are part of each CDR3. D genes are given only for firm matches. Rows may omit the clone size; those that give it use once, few, many or a size class.

CDR3aa: CAWSFGVTIGNTIYF; CDR3nt: TGTGCCTGGAGTTTCGGCGTGACAATTGGAAACACCATATATTTT; j_gene: TRBJ1-3; d_gene: .; abundance: few; v_gene: TRBV30
CDR3aa: CASGTDLYTGELFF; CDR3nt: TGTGCCAGTGGGACCGATCTATATACCGGGGAGCTGTTTTTT; j_gene: TRBJ2-2; d_gene: .; abundance: .; v_gene: TRBV19
CDR3aa: CASSTRATEAFF; CDR3nt: TGTGCCAGCAGTACCAGGGCCACTGAAGCTTTCTTT; j_gene: TRBJ1-1; d_gene: .; abundance: few; v_gene: TRBV12-3/TRBV12-4
CDR3aa: CASYDQFRLGYGSVPQNTDTQYF; CDR3nt: TGTGCCAGTTACGACCAGTTCCGGCTCGGGTACGGCAGCGTTCCCCAAAACACAGATACGCAGTATTTT; j_gene: TRBJ2-3; d_gene: .; abundance: .; v_gene: TRBV28
CDR3aa: CASRAGRLNEKLFF; CDR3nt: TGTGCCAGCAGAGCCGGACGTCTTAATGAAAAACTGTTTTTT; j_gene: TRBJ1-4; d_gene: .; abundance: few; v_gene: TRBV2
CDR3aa: CASSPRPVYNEQFF; CDR3nt: TGTGCCAGCAGCCCCCGTCCCGTCTACAATGAGCAGTTCTTC; j_gene: TRBJ2-1; d_gene: .; abundance: few; v_gene: TRBV7-8
CDR3aa: CASSPISTDTQYF; CDR3nt: TGTGCCAGCAGTCCAATTAGCACAGATACGCAGTATTTT; j_gene: TRBJ2-3; d_gene: .; abundance: .; v_gene: TRBV6-5
CDR3aa: CSDRDRTTDTQYF; CDR3nt: TGCAGTGACAGGGACAGGACGACAGATACGCAGTATTTT; j_gene: TRBJ2-3; d_gene: TRBD1; abundance: many; v_gene: TRBV20-1
CDR3aa: CASSIGGANTGELFF; CDR3nt: TGTGCCAGTAGTATAGGGGGAGCGAACACCGGGGAGCTGTTTTTT; j_gene: TRBJ2-2; d_gene: .; abundance: .; v_gene: TRBV19
CDR3aa: CASSLTNSPLHF; CDR3nt: TGTGCCAGCAGCTTAACGAATTCACCCCTCCACTTT; j_gene: TRBJ1-6; d_gene: .; abundance: few; v_gene: TRBV7-2